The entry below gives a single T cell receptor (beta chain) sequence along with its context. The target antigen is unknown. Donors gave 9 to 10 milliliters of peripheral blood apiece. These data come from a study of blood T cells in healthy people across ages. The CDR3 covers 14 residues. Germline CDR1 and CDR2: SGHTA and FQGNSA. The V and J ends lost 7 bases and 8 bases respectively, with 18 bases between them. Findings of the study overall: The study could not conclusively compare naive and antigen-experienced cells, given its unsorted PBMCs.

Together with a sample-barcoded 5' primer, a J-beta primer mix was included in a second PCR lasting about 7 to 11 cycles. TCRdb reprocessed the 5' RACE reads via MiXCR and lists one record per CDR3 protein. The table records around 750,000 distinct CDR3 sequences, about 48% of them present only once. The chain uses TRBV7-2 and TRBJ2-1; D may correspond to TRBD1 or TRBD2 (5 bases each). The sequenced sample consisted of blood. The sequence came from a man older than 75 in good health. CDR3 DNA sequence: TGTGCCAGCACCTTTCGGGTAGGGACCTATGAGCAGTTCTTC. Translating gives CASTFRVGTYEQFF.